Below are 26 T cell receptor beta chains sequenced from a single sample in a study of regulatory T cells in long-lasting Graves disease (dated by TCRdb to the early 2020s). The intended sense of this specimen's time point label: persistent/refractory GD, antithyroid drugs over 5 years with positive TRAb. RNA was extracted from PBMCs in TRIzol for both TCR sequencing and RNA sequencing. Receptor libraries were prepared by multiplex PCR. The sequencer listed for this sample is Illumina HiSeq 4000. iRepertoire HTBI primers and Arm-PCR amplification of CDR3 regions were used to construct TCR beta libraries. Through fastp at Q25 and MiXCR, TCRdb rebuilt clones from the public reads, retaining in-frame beta chains. A single entry per CDR3 protein holds the most common genes and DNA from its merged rows. The sample table holds approximately 400,000 distinct CDR3 sequences, of which roughly 20% were seen once. The ten largest make up approximately 30% of the sample.

The sequences come from peripheral blood mononuclear cells (PBMCs), collected when the disease was refractory, from a patient treated with antithyroid drugs. These receptors all stem from a woman in her 40s with Graves disease. Donor details come from another sample of the same person, matched by shared clones.

CDR3 sequence reads: CASSLAWAGSGNTIYF. CDR3 nucleotides: TGTGCCAGCAGCTTAGCCTGGGCCGGCTCTGGAAACACCATATATTTT. The rearrangement uses TRBV7-2 and TRBJ1-3, with D hard to call. V lost 0 bases to trimming and J lost 0 bases, with 9 bases between them. Germline V CDR1 and CDR2: SGHTA, FQGNSA. This CDR3 region has 16 residues.

This clonotype occurred many times. The chain recombines TRBV6-1 with TRBJ2-5; 13 nucleotides match TRBD2. V lost 5 bases and J lost 4; bases outside the gene matches: 10. Germline V gives CDR1 MNHNS, CDR2 SASEGT. The CDR3 loop spans 17 amino acids. CDR3 coding DNA: TGTGCCAGCAGTCGAGCAGAGACTAGCGGGAGGCTAGAGACCCAGTACTTC. Translated: CASSRAETSGRLETQYF.

In this sample, this clonotype turned up many times. The V call is TRBV10-3, the J call TRBJ2-5; D uncertain. V shed 5 bases and J shed 5 bases, with 15 bases lying between them. Germline V CDR1 and CDR2: ENHRY, SYGVKD. This CDR3 contains 14 residues. For the CDR3, the DNA is TGTGCCATCAGTCTTGGGAAAGCAAGGGAGACCCAGTACTTC. Translation: CAISLGKARETQYF.

V usage is TRBV19 and J usage is TRBJ2-1; D may match TRBD1 or TRBD2 (6 bases each). Germline assignment: CDR1 LNHDA and CDR2 SQIVND (reference sequence). Trimming removed 5 bases from V and 7 bases from J, with 15 bases in between. CDR3 length: 14 amino acids. CDR3 protein: CASSPSVGGNEQFF. For the CDR3, the DNA is TGTGCCAGTAGTCCGTCGGTAGGGGGGAATGAGCAGTTCTTC.

Ten or more counts support this clonotype. The chain couples TRBV10-3 to TRBJ1-2; D may be TRBD1 (5 bases). The CDR3 is 13 amino acids. Germline CDR1 ENHRY, CDR2 SYGVKD. The V end was cut by 7 bases, the J end by 8 bases, with 17 bases between. The chain's CDR3 is CAIMSTDIKGYTF. The DNA for the CDR3 is TGTGCCATCATGTCGACAGACATTAAAGGCTACACCTTC.

This clonotype was detected many times. The chain employs TRBV7-3 and TRBJ1-1; D gene uncertain. CDR3 length equals 13 residues. V shed 2 bases and J shed 1 base, with 5 bases lying between them. Germline V CDR1 and CDR2: SGHTA, FQGTGA. The CDR3 here is CASSLSGNTEAFF. CDR3 DNA sequence: TGTGCCAGCAGCTTATCAGGGAACACTGAAGCTTTCTTT.

The rearrangement uses TRBV13 and TRBJ2-1; no clear D. The CDR3 is 14 amino acids. Trimming took off 4 bases at V and 8 bases at J, with 15 bases between the two ends. The germline CDR1 and CDR2 sequences are PRHDT and FYEKMQ (reference sequence). As DNA, the CDR3 is TGTGCCAGCAGCTCCGGCACAAGAGGCGATGAGCAGTTCTTC. Amino acid sequence: CASSSGTRGDEQFF.

This clonotype occurred many times. V is TRBV27 and J is TRBJ2-7; D gene ambiguous. Germline CDR1 reads MNHEY; CDR2 reads SMNVEV (reference sequence). The length of the CDR3 is 15 residues. V was trimmed by 1 base and J by 3 bases, leaving 13 bases between them. CDR3 nucleotide sequence: TGTGCCAGCAGTTTATTGAGAGGACCTCTCTACGAGCAGTACTTC. It is translated as CASSLLRGPLYEQYF.

This clonotype was detected ten times or more. This chain uses TRBV11-2 with TRBJ2-2, with 7 positions matching TRBD2. The CDR3 is 14 residues long. Germline CDR1 and CDR2: SGHAT and FQNNGV. The V segment lost 5 bases and the J segment 6 bases; nucleotides outside the gene matches: 6. The CDR3 coding sequence is TGTGCCAGCAGCCGGGGAGGGTTCGCCGGGGAGCTGTTTTTT. Translated: CASSRGGFAGELFF.

V usage is TRBV5-1 and J usage is TRBJ2-7, with 9 bases lining up with TRBD1. The V and J ends lost 0 bases and 1 base, in that order; junction bases with no gene match: 2. CDR3 length equals 15 residues. The germline V gene has CDR1 SGHRS and CDR2 YFSETQ. CDR3 sequence reads: CASSLGTGVSYEQYF. DNA of the CDR3: TGCGCCAGCAGCTTGGGGACAGGGGTTTCCTACGAGCAGTACTTC.

The chain couples TRBV2 to TRBJ1-5, with 9 bases identical to TRBD1. The CDR3 has 15 amino acids. The trim removed 3 bases at V and 5 bases at J, leaving 5 bases unmatched. The germline V gene has CDR1 SNHLY and CDR2 FYNNEI. CDR3 region: CASSDGQGPYQPQHF. CDR3 nucleotides: TGTGCCAGCAGTGACGGACAGGGGCCTTATCAGCCCCAGCATTTT.

This clonotype came up many times. The chain carries TRBV2 and TRBJ2-5, with D possibly being TRBD1 (6 bases). CDR3 length: 13 amino acids. Germline V gene lookup returns CDR1 SNHLY and CDR2 FYNNEI. The V gene lost 6 bases and the J gene lost 7 bases, with 15 bases spanning the gap. For the CDR3, the DNA is TGTGCCAGCAGGAACAGGGACGTAGGGACCCAGTACTTC. This gives the protein CASRNRDVGTQYF.

This clonotype was picked up many times. The V gene is TRBV20-1, the J gene TRBJ2-5, with TRBD1 as a possible D gene (5 bases). Germline values: CDR1 DFQATT, CDR2 SNEGSKA (reference sequence). Trimming took 6 bases from V and 5 from J, leaving 19 bases between them. This CDR3 spans 14 amino acids. CDR3 nucleotides: TGCAGTGCCGACCATTCCAGGGCGCGGGAGACCCAGTACTTC. This sequence encodes CSADHSRARETQYF.

This clonotype appeared many times. The V call is TRBV12-3 or TRBV12-4, the J call TRBJ2-7; 9 bases agree with TRBD2. This CDR3 comprises 16 residues. V dropped 4 bases and J dropped 3; count of bases not matched to a gene: 10. CDR3 protein: CASSSRYSGRNYEQYF. CDR3 DNA: TGTGCCAGCAGTTCGAGATATAGCGGGAGAAACTACGAGCAGTACTTC.

There are a few counts of this clonotype. The chain combines TRBV20-1 with TRBJ2-2, with 7 bases matching TRBD1. Looked up from germline, CDR1 is DFQATT and CDR2 is SNEGSKA (reference sequence). The V and J ends lost 3 bases and 0 bases, in that order; junction bases with no gene match: 1. The CDR3 is 14 residues long. The CDR3 DNA reads as TGCAGTGCTAGGGGACAGTCGAACACCGGGGAGCTGTTTTTT. It translates to CSARGQSNTGELFF.

This clonotype was seen at least ten times. This chain joins TRBV24-1 and TRBJ2-7; no firm D call. Germline loops: CDR1 KGHDR, CDR2 SFDVKD. The V gene lost 1 base and the J gene lost 0 bases, with 3 bases spanning the gap. The CDR3 totals 13 residues. The CDR3 loop is CATSDFGSYEQYF. CDR3 DNA sequence: TGTGCCACCAGTGATTTTGGCTCCTACGAGCAGTACTTC.

This clonotype was counted at least ten times. V and J are TRBV12-3 or TRBV12-4 and TRBJ2-2; TRBD2 matches at 11 bases. Unmatched junction bases numbered 20, after V lost 2 bases and J lost 6 bases. There are 21 residues in the CDR3. CDR3 loop: CASSLWAIAGGPNPGAGELFF. Here the CDR3 DNA reads TGTGCCAGCAGTTTATGGGCAATAGCGGGAGGGCCGAATCCCGGAGCCGGGGAGCTGTTTTTT.

The CDR3 sequence: CSARPGQGFVQYF. CDR3 nucleotide sequence: TGCAGTGCTAGACCGGGACAGGGATTTGTGCAGTACTTC. V is TRBV20-1 and J is TRBJ2-7, with 9 bases aligning to TRBD1. The CDR3 runs 13 residues. Losses at the gene ends were 2 bases for V and 9 bases for J; bases not matched to a gene: 8. The germline gives CDR1 DFQATT, CDR2 SNEGSKA (reference sequence).

This clonotype was seen ten or more times. The chain is built from TRBV2 and TRBJ1-5, with 8 bases lining up with TRBD1. Germline CDR1 SNHLY, CDR2 FYNNEI. Trimming took 3 bases from V and 8 from J; bases not matched to a gene: 3. The CDR3 has 13 amino acids. CDR3 in amino acids: CASSDDRGEPQHF. CDR3 in DNA: TGTGCCAGCAGTGACGACAGGGGTGAGCCCCAGCATTTT.

This chain connects TRBV7-9 to TRBJ1-1, with a possible D match to TRBD1 (5 bases). V lost 4 bases, J lost 0 bases, and 12 bases lay in between. CDR3 length: 15 amino acids. Germline-derived CDR1 and CDR2 are SEHNR and FQNEAQ (reference sequence). The DNA of the CDR3 is TGTGCCAGCAGCTCCGGGACTTTAATGAACACTGAAGCTTTCTTT. Translated: CASSSGTLMNTEAFF. Filled out from reference TRBV7-9 and TRBJ1-1, the complete variable domain reads DTGVSQNPRHKITKRGQNVTFRCDPISEHNRLYWYRQTLGQGPEFLTYFQNEAQLEKSRLLSDRFSAERPKGSFSTLEIQRTEQGDSAMYLCASSSGTLMNTEAFFGQGTRLTVV.

There are many counts of this clonotype. The V call is TRBV27, the J call TRBJ2-7, with D possibly matching TRBD2 (5 bases). This CDR3 has 15 amino acids. The V and J ends lost 5 bases and 1 base respectively, with 15 bases between them. The germline V gene encodes CDR1 MNHEY and CDR2 SMNVEV (reference sequence). In DNA form, the CDR3 reads TGTGCCAGCAGTGCGGGTGGTAGTAGATCCTACGAGCAGTACTTC. Protein product: CASSAGGSRSYEQYF.

This clonotype has a handful of counts. The V gene is TRBV5-1, the J gene TRBJ1-1; D gene ambiguous. V dropped 0 bases and J dropped 0 bases, with 9 bases sitting between them. Germline CDR1 and CDR2: SGHRS and YFSETQ. The CDR3 consists of 15 residues. The CDR3 region is CASSLGVALNTEAFF. CDR3 bases: TGCGCCAGCAGCTTGGGAGTGGCCTTGAACACTGAAGCTTTCTTT. The whole variable domain, filled in from reference TRBV5-1 and TRBJ1-1, reads KAGVTQTPRYLIKTRGQQVTLSCSPISGHRSVSWYQQTPGQGLQFLFEYFSETQRNKGNFPGRFSGRQFSNSRSEMNVSTLELGDSALYLCASSLGVALNTEAFFGQGTRLTVV.

V usage is TRBV11-2 and J usage is TRBJ2-7; D ambiguous. The germline gives CDR1 SGHAT, CDR2 FQNNGV. The CDR3 runs 12 residues. V lost 5 bases and J 7 bases, leaving 12 bases between the germline ends. The CDR3 sequence is CASSVGVEEQYF. CDR3 in DNA: TGTGCCAGCAGCGTCGGAGTTGAAGAGCAGTACTTC. Full variable domain (remainder filled in from reference TRBV11-2 and TRBJ2-7): EAGVAQSPRYKIIEKRQSVAFWCNPISGHATLYWYQQILGQGPKLLIQFQNNGVVDDSQLPKDRFSAERLKGVDSTLKIQPAKLEDSAVYLCASSVGVEEQYFGPGTRLTVT.

This clonotype has a count of ten or more. V and J are TRBV5-1 and TRBJ1-1; D is possibly TRBD1 (5 bases). Germline V gene sequence: CDR1 SGHRS, CDR2 YFSETQ. CDR3 length: 15 residues. The V end was cut by 3 bases, the J end by 2 bases, with 14 bases between. The CDR3 here is CASSYGGVRNTEAFF. DNA of the CDR3: TGCGCCAGCAGCTACGGAGGGGTAAGAAACACTGAAGCTTTCTTT.

With regard to this clonotype: Possible read error: a much larger clone is one base away. This chain connects TRBV5-5 to TRBJ2-5; D call uncertain. This CDR3 is built from 11 residues. Germline values: CDR1 SGHKS, CDR2 YYEKEE (reference sequence). This CDR3 is CTSSWMETQYF. The DNA for the CDR3 is TGTACCAGCAGCTGGATGGAGACCCAGTACTTC.

CDR3 residues: CASSQAASGYEQYF. The CDR3 nucleotides read TGTGCCAGCAGCCAAGCCGCTAGCGGCTACGAGCAGTACTTC. The V gene is TRBV28, the J gene TRBJ2-7, with 7 bases fitting TRBD2. Germline lookup yields CDR1 MDHEN and CDR2 SYDVKM. This CDR3 comprises 14 residues. Losses at the gene ends were 6 bases for V and 3 bases for J; bases not matched to a gene: 8.